The present T cell receptor beta chain was sequenced within a study of early T cells in non-severe SARS-CoV-2 infection. Whole-study findings and limits: VDJdb matching favored anti-spike CD8 responses, missing private and CD4 specificities.

The CDR3 runs 16 residues. The germline V and J ends were trimmed by 0 bases and 3 bases, with 12 bases remaining between them. The germline V gene encodes CDR1 LGHNA and CDR2 YSLEER. A few counts support this clonotype. Its specificity is unknown. As part of library construction, unique molecular identifiers were attached to individual cDNA molecules. TCRdb re-derived calls from the 5' RACE reads in MiXCR, one entry per CDR3 protein. The repertoire holds more than 65,000 distinct CDR3 sequences, with roughly 13% as singletons. Sequencing used whole blood. The chain has TRBV4-3 and TRBJ1-3; TRBD1 is a possible D gene (6 bases). The receptor comes from an adult who was a healthcare worker with PCR-confirmed SARS-CoV-2 infection or an uninfected control (not recorded which). The CDR3 sequence: CASSQDARGHGNTIYF. The DNA of the CDR3 is TGCGCCAGCAGCCAAGATGCTCGGGGGCATGGAAACACCATATATTTT.